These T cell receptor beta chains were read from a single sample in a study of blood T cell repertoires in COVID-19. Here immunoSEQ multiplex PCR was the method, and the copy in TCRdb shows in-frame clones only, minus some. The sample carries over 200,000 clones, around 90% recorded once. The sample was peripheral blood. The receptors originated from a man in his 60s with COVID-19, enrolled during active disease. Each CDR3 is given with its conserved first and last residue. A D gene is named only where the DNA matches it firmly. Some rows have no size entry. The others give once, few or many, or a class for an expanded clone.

cdr3_nt: TGTGCCAGCAGCGTAGGCGGGTACAGCTACGAGCAGTACTTC; cdr3_aa: CASSVGGYSYEQYF; clone_size: .; v_call: TRBV9; d_call: .; j_call: TRBJ2-7
cdr3_nt: TGTGCCAGCAGCTTGGGAGGGACTACAACTAATGAAAAACTGTTTTTT; cdr3_aa: CASSLGGTTTNEKLFF; clone_size: .; v_call: TRBV5-4; d_call: .; j_call: TRBJ1-4
cdr3_nt: TGTGCCAGCAGTCGACTACGCGAAAAACTGTTTTTT; cdr3_aa: CASSRLREKLFF; clone_size: .; v_call: TRBV3-1/TRBV3-2; d_call: .; j_call: TRBJ1-4
cdr3_nt: TGTGCCAGCAGTATACAGGGGGCCCTGGGCTACACCTTC; cdr3_aa: CASSIQGALGYTF; clone_size: .; v_call: TRBV12-3/TRBV12-4; d_call: TRBD1; j_call: TRBJ1-2
cdr3_nt: TGTGCCACCAGCAGAGATGGTGACAGGGGCAATCAGCCCCAGCATTTT; cdr3_aa: CATSRDGDRGNQPQHF; clone_size: .; v_call: TRBV15; d_call: TRBD1; j_call: TRBJ1-5
cdr3_nt: TGTGCCAGCAGCTTGGGTAGGCTAGCGGGGGCTAAAACAGACGAGCAGTACTTC; cdr3_aa: CASSLGRLAGAKTDEQYF; clone_size: .; v_call: TRBV5-4; d_call: TRBD2; j_call: TRBJ2-7
cdr3_nt: TGTGCCAGCAGCTTACCGGGACTAGCGGGAGGAAATGAGCAGTTCTTC; cdr3_aa: CASSLPGLAGGNEQFF; clone_size: .; v_call: TRBV7-9; d_call: TRBD2; j_call: TRBJ2-1
cdr3_nt: TGTGCCAGCAGCCAAAGCCTACAAGAGACCCAGTACTTC; cdr3_aa: CASSQSLQETQYF; clone_size: .; v_call: TRBV3-1/TRBV3-2; d_call: .; j_call: TRBJ2-5
cdr3_nt: TGTGCCAGTAGTCGACAGGGGGCGGTGGGCAATCAGCCCCAGCATTTT; cdr3_aa: CASSRQGAVGNQPQHF; clone_size: .; v_call: TRBV19; d_call: TRBD1; j_call: TRBJ1-5
cdr3_nt: TGCGCCAGCAGCTCAAACCCATCGGGACAGGGGGCAGGGAATGAGCAGTTCTTC; cdr3_aa: CASSSNPSGQGAGNEQFF; clone_size: .; v_call: TRBV5-1; d_call: TRBD1; j_call: TRBJ2-1
cdr3_nt: TGTGCCAGTAGTACAAGCGGGGGGGGACTTTATCAGCCCCAGCATTTT; cdr3_aa: CASSTSGGGLYQPQHF; clone_size: few; v_call: TRBV19; d_call: .; j_call: TRBJ1-5
cdr3_nt: TGCAGCGTCGACACAGCTAACTATGGCTACACCTTC; cdr3_aa: CSVDTANYGYTF; clone_size: .; v_call: TRBV29-1; d_call: .; j_call: TRBJ1-2
cdr3_nt: TGTGCCAGCAGCCAAGGCGACTACTATGGCTACACCTTC; cdr3_aa: CASSQGDYYGYTF; clone_size: .; v_call: TRBV3-1/TRBV3-2; d_call: .; j_call: TRBJ1-2
cdr3_nt: TGTGCCAGCAGATTCACAGGGGCGGGAGCTTTCTTT; cdr3_aa: CASRFTGAGAFF; clone_size: .; v_call: TRBV6-6; d_call: TRBD1; j_call: TRBJ1-1
cdr3_nt: TGCGCCAGCAGCCAAGTCACCCAGGGCAGGGGGACTGAAGCTTTCTTT; cdr3_aa: CASSQVTQGRGTEAFF; clone_size: .; v_call: TRBV4-1; d_call: TRBD1; j_call: TRBJ1-1
cdr3_nt: TGTGCCAGCAGGACCCCGGGAGGTGGCTACACCTTC; cdr3_aa: CASRTPGGGYTF; clone_size: .; v_call: TRBV6-4; d_call: .; j_call: TRBJ1-2
cdr3_nt: TGTGCCAGCAGACTAATGGGAGCGGGGGGTGCCGGGGAGCTGTTTTTT; cdr3_aa: CASRLMGAGGAGELFF; clone_size: .; v_call: TRBV11-2; d_call: TRBD2; j_call: TRBJ2-2
cdr3_nt: TGTGCCAGCTGTGGGGGGGACATAGCCAAAAACATTCAGTACTTC; cdr3_aa: CASCGGDIAKNIQYF; clone_size: .; v_call: TRBV28; d_call: .; j_call: TRBJ2-4
cdr3_nt: TGTGCCAGCAGTGATGGTCTCAGGGGGAGAGCAGATACGCAGTATTTT; cdr3_aa: CASSDGLRGRADTQYF; clone_size: .; v_call: TRBV25-1; d_call: TRBD1; j_call: TRBJ2-3
cdr3_nt: TGTGCCAGCAACGGCGGGGGGCTTGACACCGGGGAGCTGTTTTTT; cdr3_aa: CASNGGGLDTGELFF; clone_size: .; v_call: TRBV7-6; d_call: TRBD2; j_call: TRBJ2-2
cdr3_nt: TGTGCCAGCCTCAATAGGGGCACTGAAGCTTTCTTT; cdr3_aa: CASLNRGTEAFF; clone_size: .; v_call: TRBV28; d_call: .; j_call: TRBJ1-1
cdr3_nt: TGTGCCAGCAGCCCCAGGACACCCTGGAGCGAGCAGTACTTC; cdr3_aa: CASSPRTPWSEQYF; clone_size: .; v_call: TRBV7-8; d_call: .; j_call: TRBJ2-7
cdr3_nt: TGTGCCAGCAGCCAGCCCGCGGCCAGGGGGCAGTTCTTC; cdr3_aa: CASSQPAARGQFF; clone_size: .; v_call: TRBV3-1/TRBV3-2; d_call: .; j_call: TRBJ2-1
cdr3_nt: TGTGCCAGCAGCCAAGGGACAGGCACGATCTACGAGCAGTACTTC; cdr3_aa: CASSQGTGTIYEQYF; clone_size: .; v_call: TRBV3-1/TRBV3-2; d_call: TRBD1; j_call: TRBJ2-7
cdr3_nt: TGTGCCAGTAGTTTGGGCGGGACTGCAACTAATGAAAAACTGTTTTTT; cdr3_aa: CASSLGGTATNEKLFF; clone_size: .; v_call: TRBV19; d_call: .; j_call: TRBJ1-4
cdr3_nt: TGTGCCAGCATCCCGACAGGGCCCTACAATGAGCAGTTCTTC; cdr3_aa: CASIPTGPYNEQFF; clone_size: .; v_call: TRBV28; d_call: TRBD1; j_call: TRBJ2-1
cdr3_nt: TGTGCCAGCTCGGTCGCCGGAAACACCATATATTTT; cdr3_aa: CASSVAGNTIYF; clone_size: .; v_call: TRBV25-1; d_call: .; j_call: TRBJ1-3